This T cell receptor (beta chain) was obtained from a study of cytomegalovirus exposure and HLA in healthy donors. On the study more broadly: Out of about 410 genotyped donors, about 84% belonged to the Caucasian-associated ancestry cluster. Study-wide results and caveats: The study listed 150 to 200 cytomegalovirus-associated TCR beta chains.

PCR involved 60 Vbeta and 13 Jbeta primers. Generated by immunoSEQ multiplex PCR, the TCRdb table keeps only in-frame clones and is missing some. Among about 150,000 clones, 80% were seen once, and the ten largest hold over 10%. This clone was seen once. What it recognizes is unknown. This clonotype was sampled from a man aged 25 to 40 in good health and CMV-seropositive. Sequencing input: PBMCs.

This CDR3 is CASSLGTGPNTEAFF. The CDR3 DNA reads as TGTGCCAGCAGCTTAGGGACAGGGCCGAACACTGAAGCTTTCTTT. This sequence joins TRBV11-1 and TRBJ1-1; 8 bases are a match to TRBD1. The trim removed 1 base at V and 1 base at J, leaving 2 bases unmatched. CDR3 length: 15 residues. Looked up from germline, CDR1 is SGHAT and CDR2 is FQDESV (reference sequence).